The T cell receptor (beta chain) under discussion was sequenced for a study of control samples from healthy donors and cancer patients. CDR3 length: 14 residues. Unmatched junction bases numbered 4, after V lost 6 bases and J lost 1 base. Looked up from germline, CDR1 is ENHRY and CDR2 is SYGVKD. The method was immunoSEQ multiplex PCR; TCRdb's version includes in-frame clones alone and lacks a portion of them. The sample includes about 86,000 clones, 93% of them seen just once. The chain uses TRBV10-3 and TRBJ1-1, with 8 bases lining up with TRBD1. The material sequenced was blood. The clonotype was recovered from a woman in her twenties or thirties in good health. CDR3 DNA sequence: TGTGCCATCAGGGCCGGGACAGGGAACACTGAAGCTTTCTTT. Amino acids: CAIRAGTGNTEAFF.